These T cell receptor beta chains were read from a single sample in a study of blood T cell repertoires in COVID-19. Sequencing was performed with immunoSEQ multiplex PCR; in TCRdb, only in-frame clones are kept and a portion is missing. This table has 250,000 to 350,000 clones, around four fifths appearing once. Source material: peripheral blood. These receptors were taken from a woman in her forties or fifties with active or convalescent COVID-19. CDR3s include the opening cysteine and the closing phenylalanine or tryptophan. D genes are given only for firm matches. A clone size is listed for some rows: how often the clone was seen (once, few, many), or a class if it is expanded.

v_call: TRBV19
d_call: NA
j_call: TRBJ1-1
clone_size: NA
cdr3_aa: CASSIRDSTEAFF
cdr3_nt: TGTGCCAGTAGTATCAGGGACTCCACTGAAGCTTTCTTT

v_call: TRBV4-1
d_call: NA
j_call: TRBJ2-1
clone_size: NA
cdr3_aa: CASSPVRGEQFF
cdr3_nt: TGCGCCAGCAGCCCAGTCAGAGGCGAGCAGTTCTTC

v_call: TRBV5-1
d_call: TRBD1
j_call: TRBJ1-2
clone_size: NA
cdr3_aa: CASSLQGQVYGYTF
cdr3_nt: TGCGCCAGCAGCCTTCAGGGACAGGTCTATGGCTACACCTTC

v_call: TRBV28
d_call: NA
j_call: TRBJ1-2
clone_size: NA
cdr3_aa: CASTPRGSGLYTF
cdr3_nt: TGTGCCAGCACCCCTCGCGGCAGCGGACTCTACACCTTC

v_call: TRBV15
d_call: NA
j_call: TRBJ2-3
clone_size: NA
cdr3_aa: CATSRDTRADTQYF
cdr3_nt: TGTGCCACCAGCAGAGATACGCGCGCAGATACGCAGTATTTT

v_call: TRBV28
d_call: NA
j_call: TRBJ1-5
clone_size: NA
cdr3_aa: CASSLRGGSGSQPQHF
cdr3_nt: TGTGCCAGCAGTTTAAGAGGGGGTTCGGGGAGTCAGCCCCAGCATTTT

v_call: TRBV6-5
d_call: NA
j_call: TRBJ2-7
clone_size: NA
cdr3_aa: CASRGGVYEQYF
cdr3_nt: TGTGCCAGCAGGGGGGGAGTCTACGAGCAGTACTTC

v_call: TRBV2
d_call: TRBD1
j_call: TRBJ1-5
clone_size: NA
cdr3_aa: CASSWGQGSNQPQHF
cdr3_nt: TGTGCCAGCAGTTGGGGACAGGGGAGCAATCAGCCCCAGCATTTT

v_call: TRBV5-1
d_call: NA
j_call: TRBJ1-3
clone_size: NA
cdr3_aa: CASSPWLGAGNTIYF
cdr3_nt: TGCGCCAGCAGCCCGTGGTTAGGGGCTGGAAACACCATATATTTT

v_call: TRBV7-8
d_call: TRBD1
j_call: TRBJ1-2
clone_size: few
cdr3_aa: CASSDDRGPSGYTF
cdr3_nt: TGTGCCAGCAGCGATGACAGGGGGCCGAGTGGCTACACCTTC

v_call: TRBV18
d_call: NA
j_call: TRBJ1-1
clone_size: NA
cdr3_aa: CASSPEINTEAFF
cdr3_nt: TGTGCCAGCTCACCAGAGATTAACACTGAAGCTTTCTTT

v_call: TRBV20-1
d_call: NA
j_call: TRBJ2-4
clone_size: NA
cdr3_aa: CSASGGGRKNIQYF
cdr3_nt: TGCAGTGCTAGTGGGGGGGGGCGCAAAAACATTCAGTACTTC

v_call: TRBV9
d_call: NA
j_call: TRBJ1-2
clone_size: NA
cdr3_aa: CASSGNRESSYGYTF
cdr3_nt: TGTGCCAGCAGCGGAAACAGGGAGTCGAGCTATGGCTACACCTTC

v_call: TRBV24-1
d_call: TRBD1
j_call: TRBJ1-1
clone_size: NA
cdr3_aa: CATSEAPGQGGKNTEAFF
cdr3_nt: TGTGCCACCAGTGAAGCGCCCGGACAGGGGGGGAAAAACACTGAAGCTTTCTTT

v_call: TRBV18
d_call: NA
j_call: TRBJ1-1
clone_size: NA
cdr3_aa: CASSPTRSNTEAFF
cdr3_nt: TGTGCCAGCTCACCAACCCGGTCCAACACTGAAGCTTTCTTT

v_call: TRBV4-2
d_call: NA
j_call: TRBJ2-3
clone_size: NA
cdr3_aa: CASSQVKAGTDTQYF
cdr3_nt: TGTGCCAGCAGCCAAGTGAAGGCGGGCACAGATACGCAGTATTTT

v_call: TRBV29-1
d_call: NA
j_call: TRBJ2-1
clone_size: NA
cdr3_aa: CSVESRTSLTEQFF
cdr3_nt: TGCAGCGTTGAATCCCGGACTTCTCTCACTGAGCAGTTCTTC

v_call: TRBV7-9
d_call: TRBD2
j_call: TRBJ2-1
clone_size: few
cdr3_aa: CASMGLASFGSYNEQFF
cdr3_nt: TGTGCCAGCATGGGACTAGCATCCTTCGGCTCCTACAATGAGCAGTTCTTC

v_call: TRBV7-3
d_call: NA
j_call: TRBJ2-2
clone_size: NA
cdr3_aa: CASSRKLGELFF
cdr3_nt: TGTGCCAGCAGCCGAAAACTTGGGGAGCTGTTTTTT

v_call: TRBV29-1
d_call: TRBD1
j_call: TRBJ2-4
clone_size: NA
cdr3_aa: CSVVDRGTGIQYF
cdr3_nt: TGCAGCGTAGTGGACAGGGGGACAGGCATTCAGTACTTC

v_call: TRBV7-7
d_call: NA
j_call: TRBJ2-2
clone_size: NA
cdr3_aa: CASSPQFAGELFF
cdr3_nt: TGTGCCAGCAGCCCGCAGTTCGCCGGGGAGCTGTTTTTT

v_call: TRBV21-1
d_call: NA
j_call: TRBJ2-7
clone_size: NA
cdr3_aa: CASSPLSFPITSYEQYF
cdr3_nt: TGTGCCAGCAGCCCTCTTTCCTTCCCCATCACATCCTACGAGCAGTACTTC

v_call: TRBV12-3/TRBV12-4
d_call: NA
j_call: TRBJ1-1
clone_size: NA
cdr3_aa: CASSPLLDKAFF
cdr3_nt: TGTGCCAGCAGTCCCTTGCTCGACAAGGCTTTCTTT

v_call: TRBV2
d_call: NA
j_call: TRBJ2-1
clone_size: NA
cdr3_aa: CASSQFEQFF
cdr3_nt: TGTGCCAGCAGCCAGTTTGAGCAGTTCTTC

v_call: TRBV27
d_call: NA
j_call: TRBJ2-1
clone_size: NA
cdr3_aa: CASSFEQGRNNEQFF
cdr3_nt: TGTGCCAGCAGTTTTGAACAGGGAAGGAACAATGAGCAGTTCTTC

v_call: TRBV3-1/TRBV3-2
d_call: NA
j_call: TRBJ2-7
clone_size: NA
cdr3_aa: CASSQDSSYEQYF
cdr3_nt: TGTGCCAGCAGCCAAGATAGTTCCTACGAGCAGTACTTC

v_call: TRBV6-6
d_call: NA
j_call: TRBJ2-5
clone_size: NA
cdr3_aa: CASSSHMTWGEETQYF
cdr3_nt: TGTGCCAGCAGTTCACACATGACCTGGGGGGAAGAGACCCAGTACTTC

v_call: TRBV24-1
d_call: TRBD1
j_call: TRBJ1-2
clone_size: once
cdr3_aa: CATSDPRQGPGYTF
cdr3_nt: TGTGCCACCAGTGACCCTCGACAGGGCCCTGGCTACACCTTC

v_call: TRBV27
d_call: TRBD1
j_call: TRBJ2-3
clone_size: once
cdr3_aa: CASSLGGIRGQPSTDTQYF
cdr3_nt: TGTGCCAGCAGTTTAGGTGGTATACGGGGACAGCCTAGCACAGATACGCAGTATTTT

v_call: TRBV30
d_call: NA
j_call: TRBJ1-6
clone_size: NA
cdr3_aa: CAWSVRHGNSPLHF
cdr3_nt: TGTGCCTGGAGTGTACGACACGGTAATTCACCCCTCCACTTT

v_call: TRBV2
d_call: TRBD2
j_call: TRBJ2-3
clone_size: NA
cdr3_aa: CASSEVGLAGYDTQYF
cdr3_nt: TGTGCCAGCAGTGAAGTGGGTCTAGCGGGATATGATACGCAGTATTTT

v_call: TRBV11-1
d_call: TRBD2
j_call: TRBJ2-3
clone_size: NA
cdr3_aa: CASSLSVASGRDTQYF
cdr3_nt: TGTGCCAGCAGTCTCTCGGTGGCTAGCGGGAGAGATACGCAGTATTTT

v_call: TRBV24-1
d_call: NA
j_call: TRBJ2-7
clone_size: NA
cdr3_aa: CATSPGRVGYEQYF
cdr3_nt: TGTGCCACCTCCCCCGGCAGGGTAGGCTACGAGCAGTACTTC

v_call: TRBV7-9
d_call: NA
j_call: TRBJ2-7
clone_size: NA
cdr3_aa: CASSPPAAGTYEQYF
cdr3_nt: TGTGCCAGCAGCCCCCCAGCCGCCGGGACCTACGAGCAGTACTTC

v_call: TRBV24-1
d_call: TRBD1
j_call: TRBJ2-1
clone_size: NA
cdr3_aa: CATSAGGDGAYNEQFF
cdr3_nt: TGTGCCACCAGTGCAGGGGGTGACGGGGCGTACAATGAGCAGTTCTTC

v_call: TRBV6-6
d_call: TRBD2
j_call: TRBJ2-5
clone_size: NA
cdr3_aa: CASSRTRTGGQETQYF
cdr3_nt: TGTGCCAGCAGTAGGACTAGAACGGGAGGTCAAGAGACCCAGTACTTC

v_call: TRBV19
d_call: NA
j_call: TRBJ2-7
clone_size: NA
cdr3_aa: CASRSPDEQYF
cdr3_nt: TGTGCCAGTAGGTCTCCCGACGAGCAGTACTTC

v_call: TRBV3-1/TRBV3-2
d_call: NA
j_call: TRBJ2-1
clone_size: NA
cdr3_aa: CASSPRGSGYNEQFF
cdr3_nt: TGTGCCAGCAGCCCCCGGGGTAGCGGCTACAATGAGCAGTTCTTC

v_call: TRBV5-1
d_call: TRBD1
j_call: TRBJ1-4
clone_size: NA
cdr3_aa: CASSLGDRVYEKLFF
cdr3_nt: TGCGCCAGCAGCTTGGGTGACAGGGTCTACGAAAAACTGTTTTTT

v_call: TRBV6-5
d_call: NA
j_call: TRBJ2-7
clone_size: NA
cdr3_aa: CASSTAYEQYF
cdr3_nt: TGTGCCAGCAGCACAGCCTACGAGCAGTACTTC

v_call: TRBV7-9
d_call: NA
j_call: TRBJ1-1
clone_size: few
cdr3_aa: CASSPPGNTEAFF
cdr3_nt: TGTGCCAGCAGCCCCCCAGGGAACACTGAAGCTTTCTTT

v_call: TRBV7-9
d_call: TRBD1
j_call: TRBJ1-6
clone_size: NA
cdr3_aa: CASRQGGNSPLHF
cdr3_nt: TGTGCCAGCAGGCAGGGGGGAAATTCACCCCTCCACTTT

v_call: TRBV6-5
d_call: NA
j_call: TRBJ1-1
clone_size: NA
cdr3_aa: CASSTTGSGTEAFF
cdr3_nt: TGTGCCAGCAGTACTACAGGGAGTGGTACTGAAGCTTTCTTT

v_call: TRBV5-1
d_call: NA
j_call: TRBJ2-3
clone_size: NA
cdr3_aa: CASSLYGSPTDTQYF
cdr3_nt: TGCGCCAGCAGCTTGTACGGGTCCCCCACAGATACGCAGTATTTT

v_call: TRBV28
d_call: NA
j_call: TRBJ1-2
clone_size: NA
cdr3_aa: CVEGDANYGYTF
cdr3_nt: TGTGTCGAGGGGGATGCTAACTATGGCTACACCTTC

v_call: TRBV19
d_call: TRBD1
j_call: TRBJ1-2
clone_size: NA
cdr3_aa: CASRETGGLTSYGYTF
cdr3_nt: TGTGCCAGTAGGGAGACAGGGGGCTTAACCAGCTATGGCTACACCTTC

v_call: TRBV15
d_call: NA
j_call: TRBJ2-2
clone_size: NA
cdr3_aa: CATSRPDSLVGELFF
cdr3_nt: TGTGCCACCAGCAGACCCGACAGCCTTGTTGGGGAGCTGTTTTTT

v_call: TRBV5-5
d_call: TRBD1
j_call: TRBJ2-6
clone_size: NA
cdr3_aa: CASSHRDRVTGANVLTF
cdr3_nt: TGTGCCAGCAGCCACCGGGACAGGGTTACAGGGGCCAACGTCCTGACTTTC

v_call: TRBV4-2
d_call: TRBD2
j_call: TRBJ2-2
clone_size: NA
cdr3_aa: CASSQGRGVANTGELFF
cdr3_nt: TGTGCCAGCAGCCAAGGACGGGGGGTAGCGAACACCGGGGAGCTGTTTTTT

v_call: TRBV7-8
d_call: NA
j_call: TRBJ1-2
clone_size: once
cdr3_aa: CASSPEGYGYTF
cdr3_nt: TGTGCCAGCAGCCCCGAGGGCTATGGCTACACCTTC

v_call: TRBV7-3
d_call: TRBD2
j_call: TRBJ2-7
clone_size: NA
cdr3_aa: CASSLQGGNYDEQYF
cdr3_nt: TGTGCCAGCAGCCTTCAGGGAGGGAACTACGACGAGCAGTACTTC

v_call: TRBV6-2/TRBV6-3
d_call: NA
j_call: TRBJ1-2
clone_size: NA
cdr3_aa: CASSYSNSNGYTF
cdr3_nt: TGTGCCAGCAGTTACTCGAACAGTAACGGCTACACCTTC

v_call: TRBV10-3
d_call: NA
j_call: TRBJ1-4
clone_size: NA
cdr3_aa: CASSEEPTTNEKLFF
cdr3_nt: TGTGCCAGCTCCGAGGAGCCTACGACTAATGAAAAACTGTTTTTT

v_call: TRBV3-1/TRBV3-2
d_call: NA
j_call: TRBJ1-2
clone_size: NA
cdr3_aa: CASSQDRHYGYTF
cdr3_nt: TGTGCCAGCAGCCAAGACAGGCACTATGGCTACACCTTC

v_call: TRBV4-1
d_call: NA
j_call: TRBJ2-7
clone_size: NA
cdr3_aa: CASSQPGQSYEQYF
cdr3_nt: TGCGCCAGCAGCCAACCCGGACAGAGTTACGAGCAGTACTTC